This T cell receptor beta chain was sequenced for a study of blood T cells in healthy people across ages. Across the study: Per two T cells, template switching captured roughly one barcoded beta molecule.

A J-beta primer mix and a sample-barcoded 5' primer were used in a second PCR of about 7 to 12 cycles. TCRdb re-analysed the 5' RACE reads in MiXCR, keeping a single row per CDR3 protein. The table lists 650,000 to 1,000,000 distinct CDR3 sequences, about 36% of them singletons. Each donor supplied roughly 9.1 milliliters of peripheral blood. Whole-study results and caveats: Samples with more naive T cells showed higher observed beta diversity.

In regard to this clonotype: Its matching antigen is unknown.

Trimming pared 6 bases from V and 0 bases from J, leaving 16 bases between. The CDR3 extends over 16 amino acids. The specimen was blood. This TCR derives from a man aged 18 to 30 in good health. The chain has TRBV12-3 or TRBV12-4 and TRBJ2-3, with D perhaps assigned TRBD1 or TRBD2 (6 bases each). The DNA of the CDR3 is TGTGCCAGCAGCCTATATCAGGGGACTAGCACAGATACGCAGTATTTT. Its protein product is CASSLYQGTSTDTQYF.